Listed below are T cell receptor beta chains from one sample, sequenced in a study of blood T cell repertoires in COVID-19. Only in-frame clones appear in the TCRdb table, and some are missing; sequencing was by immunoSEQ multiplex PCR. The sample includes about 89,000 clones, under 95% of them seen just once. The sequenced sample consisted of peripheral blood. Source of these receptors: a human donor with active COVID-19. The donor label of this sample is uncertain. CDR3s include the opening cysteine and the closing phenylalanine or tryptophan. Fields, in order: CDR3 protein, clone size, V gene, J gene. Only some rows state a clone size, as once, few, many or a class for expanded clones.

CDR3 protein: CASSSGTSGTDTQYF
clone size: NA
V gene: TRBV5-1
J gene: TRBJ2-3

CDR3 protein: CASSLASGGGDVDTQYF
clone size: NA
V gene: TRBV11-3
J gene: TRBJ2-3

CDR3 protein: CASRASIWQGGNTQYF
clone size: few
V gene: TRBV19
J gene: TRBJ2-3

CDR3 protein: CASSQDRRRAGGDQETQYF
clone size: NA
V gene: TRBV3-1/TRBV3-2
J gene: TRBJ2-5

CDR3 protein: CASSRSGGRTDTQYF
clone size: NA
V gene: TRBV19
J gene: TRBJ2-3

CDR3 protein: CASSYAQGYGAFF
clone size: NA
V gene: TRBV6-6
J gene: TRBJ1-1

CDR3 protein: CASSYSRGAHNQPQHF
clone size: many
V gene: TRBV6-2/TRBV6-3
J gene: TRBJ1-5

CDR3 protein: CASSPSGVGTEQFF
clone size: NA
V gene: TRBV18
J gene: TRBJ2-1

CDR3 protein: CASSILAGETTDTQYF
clone size: NA
V gene: TRBV5-5
J gene: TRBJ2-3

CDR3 protein: CASSSRGGALGTDTQYF
clone size: NA
V gene: TRBV27
J gene: TRBJ2-3

CDR3 protein: CASRAGQESTEAFF
clone size: NA
V gene: TRBV5-4
J gene: TRBJ1-1

CDR3 protein: CASSILGGGNTGELFF
clone size: NA
V gene: TRBV19
J gene: TRBJ2-2

CDR3 protein: CASSPSGTGYEQYF
clone size: NA
V gene: TRBV18
J gene: TRBJ2-7

CDR3 protein: CASSPGQGVTETQYF
clone size: NA
V gene: TRBV5-1
J gene: TRBJ2-5

CDR3 protein: CASSLDLSYEQYF
clone size: NA
V gene: TRBV5-4
J gene: TRBJ2-7

CDR3 protein: CASSPPPGLTAYNEQFF
clone size: NA
V gene: TRBV19
J gene: TRBJ2-1

CDR3 protein: CASSYRTGQSSTDTQYF
clone size: NA
V gene: TRBV6-2/TRBV6-3
J gene: TRBJ2-3

CDR3 protein: CASSNGPGEMNTEAFF
clone size: NA
V gene: TRBV5-5
J gene: TRBJ1-1

CDR3 protein: CASSQDAQGAETQYF
clone size: NA
V gene: TRBV4-2
J gene: TRBJ2-5

CDR3 protein: CASSPEQATTNEKLFF
clone size: NA
V gene: TRBV3-1/TRBV3-2
J gene: TRBJ1-4

CDR3 protein: CSARTGVEQYF
clone size: NA
V gene: TRBV20-1
J gene: TRBJ2-7

CDR3 protein: CASSSTSNEQFF
clone size: NA
V gene: TRBV18
J gene: TRBJ2-1

CDR3 protein: CASSQDGGVNEQFF
clone size: NA
V gene: TRBV4-1
J gene: TRBJ2-1

CDR3 protein: CASSQARGTQYF
clone size: NA
V gene: TRBV14
J gene: TRBJ2-5

CDR3 protein: CASSPLEGSTGELFF
clone size: NA
V gene: TRBV5-1
J gene: TRBJ2-2

CDR3 protein: CASSMLGSQTEAFF
clone size: NA
V gene: TRBV5-5
J gene: TRBJ1-1

CDR3 protein: CASSYMGQGTFYEQYF
clone size: NA
V gene: TRBV6-5
J gene: TRBJ2-7

CDR3 protein: CASSQIRTSGQPNEKLFF
clone size: NA
V gene: TRBV4-1
J gene: TRBJ1-4

CDR3 protein: CASSLRLGSGGGYTF
clone size: NA
V gene: TRBV7-9
J gene: TRBJ1-2

CDR3 protein: CASSSQRGASDTQYF
clone size: NA
V gene: TRBV7-2
J gene: TRBJ2-3

CDR3 protein: CASSLAGTYEQYF
clone size: NA
V gene: TRBV5-1
J gene: TRBJ2-7

CDR3 protein: CASSLALTENYGYTF
clone size: few
V gene: TRBV5-4
J gene: TRBJ1-2

CDR3 protein: CASSDRDRAEETQYF
clone size: NA
V gene: TRBV19
J gene: TRBJ2-5

CDR3 protein: CATSRGVAMNTEAFF
clone size: NA
V gene: TRBV15
J gene: TRBJ1-1

CDR3 protein: CASSLTGVASNSPLHF
clone size: NA
V gene: TRBV5-4
J gene: TRBJ1-6

CDR3 protein: CASSVEGTGGDEQFF
clone size: NA
V gene: TRBV9
J gene: TRBJ2-1

CDR3 protein: CASSSLLADSTDTQYF
clone size: NA
V gene: TRBV5-6
J gene: TRBJ2-3

CDR3 protein: CASSLLAGTDTQYF
clone size: NA
V gene: TRBV6-5
J gene: TRBJ2-3

CDR3 protein: CASSPPGTLVYEQYF
clone size: NA
V gene: TRBV5-5
J gene: TRBJ2-7

CDR3 protein: CASSLLSGPAYEQYF
clone size: NA
V gene: TRBV5-5
J gene: TRBJ2-7

CDR3 protein: CASSYRGFSNQPQHF
clone size: NA
V gene: TRBV5-8
J gene: TRBJ1-5

CDR3 protein: CATSRDRGESSYEQYF
clone size: NA
V gene: TRBV15
J gene: TRBJ2-7

CDR3 protein: CATLEDNEQFF
clone size: once
V gene: TRBV10-3
J gene: TRBJ2-1

CDR3 protein: CASNPFRGGLVLNTEAFF
clone size: NA
V gene: TRBV6-2/TRBV6-3
J gene: TRBJ1-1

CDR3 protein: CASKGTGMVWELFF
clone size: NA
V gene: TRBV2
J gene: TRBJ2-2

CDR3 protein: CASSSSTGDNEQFF
clone size: NA
V gene: TRBV7-3
J gene: TRBJ2-1

CDR3 protein: CASSSGLSGGPDTQYF
clone size: NA
V gene: TRBV28
J gene: TRBJ2-3

CDR3 protein: CASSPDRTRTGYGYTF
clone size: NA
V gene: TRBV2
J gene: TRBJ1-2

CDR3 protein: CASSLLVTSGGKETQYF
clone size: NA
V gene: TRBV19
J gene: TRBJ2-5

CDR3 protein: CASSRASGGISYEQYF
clone size: NA
V gene: TRBV4-1
J gene: TRBJ2-7

CDR3 protein: CASSSGTGATMNTEAFF
clone size: NA
V gene: TRBV19
J gene: TRBJ1-1